The present T cell receptor beta chain was sequenced within a study of CD8 T cells in Susac syndrome. The length of the CDR3 is 14 residues. The germline V gene has CDR1 MDHEN and CDR2 SYDVKM. V shed 3 bases and J shed 2 bases, with 10 bases lying between them. The authors reverse transcribed roughly 0.5 to 1 ug RNA with random hexamers. One entry per CDR3 protein, called by TCRdb with MiXCR from the immunoSEQ multiplex PCR reads. The table records about 240,000 distinct CDR3 sequences, 96% of them present only once. The clonotype was recovered from a human donor with Susac syndrome. Sequences were obtained from CD4+ T cells from PBMCs. V is TRBV28 and J is TRBJ1-2, with D unclear. The chain's CDR3 is CASSFSGSNYGYTF. CDR3 sequence (DNA): TGTGCCAGCAGTTTTTCAGGATCCAACTATGGCTACACCTTC.